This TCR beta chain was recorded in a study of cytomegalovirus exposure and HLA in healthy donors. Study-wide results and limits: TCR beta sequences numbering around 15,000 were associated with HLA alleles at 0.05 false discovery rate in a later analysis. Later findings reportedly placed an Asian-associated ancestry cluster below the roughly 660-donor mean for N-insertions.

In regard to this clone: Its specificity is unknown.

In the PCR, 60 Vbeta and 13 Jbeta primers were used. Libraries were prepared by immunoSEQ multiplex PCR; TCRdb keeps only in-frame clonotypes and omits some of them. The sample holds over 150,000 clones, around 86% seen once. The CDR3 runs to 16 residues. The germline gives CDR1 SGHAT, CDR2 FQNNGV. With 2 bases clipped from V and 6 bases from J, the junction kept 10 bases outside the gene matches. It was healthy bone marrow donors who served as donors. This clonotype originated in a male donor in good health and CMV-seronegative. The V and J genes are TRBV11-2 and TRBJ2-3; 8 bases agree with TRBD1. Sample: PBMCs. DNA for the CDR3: TGTGCCAGCAGCTTACTCGGGGCAGGGGGCTTGGATACGCAGTATTTT. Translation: CASSLLGAGGLDTQYF. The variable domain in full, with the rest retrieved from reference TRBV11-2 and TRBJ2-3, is EAGVAQSPRYKIIEKRQSVAFWCNPISGHATLYWYQQILGQGPKLLIQFQNNGVVDDSQLPKDRFSAERLKGVDSTLKIQPAKLEDSAVYLCASSLLGAGGLDTQYFGPGTRLTVL.